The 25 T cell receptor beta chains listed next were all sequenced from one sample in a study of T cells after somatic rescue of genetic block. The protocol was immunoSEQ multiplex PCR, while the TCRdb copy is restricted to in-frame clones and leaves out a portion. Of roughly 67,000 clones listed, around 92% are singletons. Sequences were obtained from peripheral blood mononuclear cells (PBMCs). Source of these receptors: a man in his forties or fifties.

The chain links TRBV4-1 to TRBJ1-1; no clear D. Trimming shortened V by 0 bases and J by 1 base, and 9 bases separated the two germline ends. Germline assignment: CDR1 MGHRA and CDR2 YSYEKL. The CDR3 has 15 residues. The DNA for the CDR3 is TGCGCCAGCAGCCAAGAAGGCACCAAGAACACTGAAGCTTTCTTT. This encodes CASSQEGTKNTEAFF.

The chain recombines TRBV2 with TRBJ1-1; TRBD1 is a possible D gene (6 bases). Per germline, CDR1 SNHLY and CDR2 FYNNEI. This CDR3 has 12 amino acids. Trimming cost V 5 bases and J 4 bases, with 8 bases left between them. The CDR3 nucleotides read TGTGCCAGCAGTTTACAGGGCACTGAAGCTTTCTTT. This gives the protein CASSLQGTEAFF.

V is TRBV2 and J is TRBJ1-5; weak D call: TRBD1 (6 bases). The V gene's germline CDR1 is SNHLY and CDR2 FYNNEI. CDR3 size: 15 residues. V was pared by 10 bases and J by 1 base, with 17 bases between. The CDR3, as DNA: TGTGCCACCAAAGGTTCGAGGGGGAGCAATCAGCCCCAGCATTTT. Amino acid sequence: CATKGSRGSNQPQHF.

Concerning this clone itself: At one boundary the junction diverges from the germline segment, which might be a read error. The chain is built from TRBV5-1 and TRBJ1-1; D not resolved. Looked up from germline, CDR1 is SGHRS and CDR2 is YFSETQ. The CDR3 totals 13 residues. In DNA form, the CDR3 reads TGCGCCAGCAGATTGGTTGTGAACACTGAAGCTTTCTTT. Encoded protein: CASRLVVNTEAFF.

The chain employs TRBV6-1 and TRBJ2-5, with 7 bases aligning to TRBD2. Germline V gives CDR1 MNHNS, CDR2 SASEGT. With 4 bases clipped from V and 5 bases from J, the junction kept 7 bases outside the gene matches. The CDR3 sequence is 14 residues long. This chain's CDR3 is CASSAPGGGETQYF. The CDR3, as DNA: TGTGCCAGCAGTGCCCCGGGGGGTGGGGAGACCCAGTACTTC.

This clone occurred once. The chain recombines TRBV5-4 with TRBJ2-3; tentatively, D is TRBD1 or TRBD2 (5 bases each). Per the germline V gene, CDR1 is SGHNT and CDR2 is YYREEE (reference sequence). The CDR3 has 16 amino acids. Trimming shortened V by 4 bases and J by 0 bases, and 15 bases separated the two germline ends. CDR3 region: CASSPGPYPSTDTQYF. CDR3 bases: TGTGCCAGCAGCCCGGGACCGTACCCTAGCACAGATACGCAGTATTTT.

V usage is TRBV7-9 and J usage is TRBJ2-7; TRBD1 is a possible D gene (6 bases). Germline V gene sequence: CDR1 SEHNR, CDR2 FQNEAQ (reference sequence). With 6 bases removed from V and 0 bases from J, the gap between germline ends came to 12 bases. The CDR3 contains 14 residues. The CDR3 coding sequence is TGTGCCAGCAGTAGGACAGCGACCTCCTACGAGCAGTACTTC. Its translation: CASSRTATSYEQYF.

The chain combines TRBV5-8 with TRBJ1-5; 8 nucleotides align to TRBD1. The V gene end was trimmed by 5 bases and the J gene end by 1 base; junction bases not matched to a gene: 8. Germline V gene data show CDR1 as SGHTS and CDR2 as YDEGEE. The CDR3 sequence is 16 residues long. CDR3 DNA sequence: TGTGCCAGCAGTTCATGGACAGGGAAAAGCAATCAGCCCCAGCATTTT. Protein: CASSSWTGKSNQPQHF.

The CDR3 DNA is TGTGCCAGCAGTCCCCGGGACAGTAATCAGCCCCAGCATTTT. Its protein is CASSPRDSNQPQHF. J is TRBJ1-5 and V is TRBV6-5; 7 bases are a match to TRBD1. The germline CDR1 and CDR2 sequences are MNHEY and SVGAGI. The CDR3 spans 14 residues. The V and J ends lost 5 bases and 4 bases, in that order; junction bases with no gene match: 5.

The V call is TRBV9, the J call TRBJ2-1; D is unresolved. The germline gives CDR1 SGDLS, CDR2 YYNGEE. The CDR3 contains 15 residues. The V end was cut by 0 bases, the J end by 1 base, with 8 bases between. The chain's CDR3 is CASSVAASSYNEQFF. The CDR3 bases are TGTGCCAGCAGCGTAGCGGCTTCGTCCTACAATGAGCAGTTCTTC.

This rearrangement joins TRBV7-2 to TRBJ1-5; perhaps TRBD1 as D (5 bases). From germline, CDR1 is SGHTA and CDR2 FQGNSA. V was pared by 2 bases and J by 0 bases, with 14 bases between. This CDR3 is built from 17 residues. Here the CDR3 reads CASSLSSGTASNQPQHF. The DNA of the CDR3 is TGTGCCAGCAGCTTATCTTCCGGGACGGCTAGCAATCAGCCCCAGCATTTT.

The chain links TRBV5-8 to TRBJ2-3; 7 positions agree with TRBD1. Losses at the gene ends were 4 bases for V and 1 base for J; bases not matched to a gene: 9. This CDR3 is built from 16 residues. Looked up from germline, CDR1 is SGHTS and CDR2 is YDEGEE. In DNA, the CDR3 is TGTGCCAGCAGCGCCGCGACAGGGAGCCGCACAGATACGCAGTATTTT. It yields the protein CASSAATGSRTDTQYF.

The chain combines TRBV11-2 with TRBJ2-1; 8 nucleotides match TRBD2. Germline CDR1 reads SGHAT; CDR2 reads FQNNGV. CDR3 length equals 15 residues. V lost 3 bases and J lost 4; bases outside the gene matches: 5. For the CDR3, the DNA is TGTGCCAGCAGCTTTCAGCGGGAGCCTTACAATGAGCAGTTCTTC. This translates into CASSFQREPYNEQFF.

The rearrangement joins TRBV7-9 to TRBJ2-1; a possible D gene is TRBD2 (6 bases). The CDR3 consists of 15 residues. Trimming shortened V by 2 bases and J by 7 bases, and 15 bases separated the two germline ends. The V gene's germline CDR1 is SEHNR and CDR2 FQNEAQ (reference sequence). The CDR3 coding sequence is TGTGCCAGCAGCTTACTAGCGACGTTCGGGAATGAGCAGTTCTTC. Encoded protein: CASSLLATFGNEQFF. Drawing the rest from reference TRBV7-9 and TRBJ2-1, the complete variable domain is DTGVSQNPRHKITKRGQNVTFRCDPISEHNRLYWYRQTLGQGPEFLTYFQNEAQLEKSRLLSDRFSAERPKGSFSTLEIQRTEQGDSAMYLCASSLLATFGNEQFFGPGTRLTVL.

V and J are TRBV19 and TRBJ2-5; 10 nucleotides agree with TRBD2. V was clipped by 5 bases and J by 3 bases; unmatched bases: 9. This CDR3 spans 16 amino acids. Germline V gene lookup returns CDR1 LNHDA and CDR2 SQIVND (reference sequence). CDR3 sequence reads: CASSVSSGRGEETQYF. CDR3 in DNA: TGTGCCAGTAGTGTTTCTAGCGGGAGAGGGGAAGAGACCCAGTACTTC.

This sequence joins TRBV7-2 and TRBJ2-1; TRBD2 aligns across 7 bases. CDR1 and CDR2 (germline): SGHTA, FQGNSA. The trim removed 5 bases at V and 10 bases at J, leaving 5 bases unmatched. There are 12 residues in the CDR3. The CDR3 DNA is TGTGCCAGCAGCCCAGTGGGGGGGGAGCAGTTCTTC. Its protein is CASSPVGGEQFF.

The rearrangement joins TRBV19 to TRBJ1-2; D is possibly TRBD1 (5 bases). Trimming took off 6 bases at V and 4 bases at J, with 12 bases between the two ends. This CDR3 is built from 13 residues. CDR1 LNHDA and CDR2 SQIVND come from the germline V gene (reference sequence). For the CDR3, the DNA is TGTGCCAGTAGCCGGGACTATTCCTATGGCTACACCTTC. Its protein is CASSRDYSYGYTF.

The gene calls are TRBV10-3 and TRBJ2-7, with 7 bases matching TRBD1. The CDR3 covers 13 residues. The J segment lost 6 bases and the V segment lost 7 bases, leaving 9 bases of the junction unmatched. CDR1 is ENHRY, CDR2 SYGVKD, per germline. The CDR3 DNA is TGTGCCATCACCGAGGTGGCAGGGGGCGAGCAGTACTTC. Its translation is CAITEVAGGEQYF.

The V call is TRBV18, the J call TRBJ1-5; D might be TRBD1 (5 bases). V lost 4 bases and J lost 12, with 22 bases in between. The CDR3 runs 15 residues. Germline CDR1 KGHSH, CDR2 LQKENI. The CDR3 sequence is CASSRTFDSGQHQHF. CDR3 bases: TGTGCCAGCTCACGCACCTTCGACAGTGGTCAACACCAGCATTTT.

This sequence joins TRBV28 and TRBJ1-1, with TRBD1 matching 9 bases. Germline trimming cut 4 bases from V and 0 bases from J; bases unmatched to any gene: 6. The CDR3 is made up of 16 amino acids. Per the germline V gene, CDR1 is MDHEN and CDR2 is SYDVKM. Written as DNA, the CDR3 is TGTGCCAGCAGTTCCCCGGGACAGGGCATGAACACTGAAGCTTTCTTT. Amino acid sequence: CASSSPGQGMNTEAFF.

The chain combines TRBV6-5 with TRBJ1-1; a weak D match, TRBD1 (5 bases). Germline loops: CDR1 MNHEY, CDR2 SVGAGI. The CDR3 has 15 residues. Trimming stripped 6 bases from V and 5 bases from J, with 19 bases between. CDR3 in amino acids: CASSRRPGWGTEAFF. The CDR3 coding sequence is TGTGCCAGCAGCCGACGCCCAGGATGGGGGACTGAAGCTTTCTTT.

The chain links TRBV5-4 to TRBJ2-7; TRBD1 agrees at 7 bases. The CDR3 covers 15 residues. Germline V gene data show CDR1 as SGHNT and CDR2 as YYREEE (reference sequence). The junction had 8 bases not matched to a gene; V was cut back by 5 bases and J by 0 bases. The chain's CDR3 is CASRPSGTVSYEQYF. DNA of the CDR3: TGTGCCAGCAGACCGTCCGGGACAGTCTCCTACGAGCAGTACTTC.

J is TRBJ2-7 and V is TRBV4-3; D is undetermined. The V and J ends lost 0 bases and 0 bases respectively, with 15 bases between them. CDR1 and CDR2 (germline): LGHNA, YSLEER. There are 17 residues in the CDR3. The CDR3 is CASSQDLVAGSSYEQYF. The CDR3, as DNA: TGCGCCAGCAGCCAAGATCTAGTTGCCGGAAGCTCCTACGAGCAGTACTTC.

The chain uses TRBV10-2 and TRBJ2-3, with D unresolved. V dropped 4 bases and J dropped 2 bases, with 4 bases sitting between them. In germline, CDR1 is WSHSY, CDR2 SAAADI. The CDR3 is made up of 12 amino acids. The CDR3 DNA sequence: TGCGCCAGCAGTGTCTCCACAGATACGCAGTATTTT. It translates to CASSVSTDTQYF.

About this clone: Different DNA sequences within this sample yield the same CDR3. The CDR3 nucleotides read TGCGCCAGCAGCTTGCAGGGGAACTCCTACAATGAGCAGTTCTTC. Its translation: CASSLQGNSYNEQFF. The chain links TRBV5-1 to TRBJ2-1; the D gene is possibly TRBD1 (6 bases). CDR3 length equals 15 residues. Germline-derived CDR1 and CDR2 are SGHRS and YFSETQ. Trimming took off 1 base at V and 0 bases at J, with 8 bases between the two ends.